The clone carrying this T cell receptor beta chain has just a few counts. Time point: persistent/refractory GD, antithyroid drugs over 5 years with positive TRAb. RNA extracted from PBMCs served as the sequencing template. The data belong to a study of regulatory T cells in long-lasting Graves disease. Germline lookup yields CDR1 LGHDT and CDR2 YNNKEL (reference sequence). V dropped 2 bases and J dropped 2 bases, with 15 bases sitting between them. The CDR3 consists of 16 residues. iRepertoire HTBI primers and Arm-PCR of CDR3 regions built TCR beta libraries. TCRdb re-analysed the multiplex PCR reads in MiXCR, keeping a single row per CDR3 protein. The data hold 700,000 or so distinct CDR3 sequences, with about 30% observed a single time.

Sequencing was performed on peripheral blood mononuclear cells (PBMCs), taken when the disease was refractory, from a patient treated with antithyroid drugs. This chain uses TRBV3-1 with TRBJ2-5; a possible D gene is TRBD2 (5 bases). The sequence was collected from a female donor with Graves disease. CDR3 sequence reads: CASSQKRMSGQETQYF. The CDR3, as DNA: TGTGCCAGCAGCCAAAAACGGATGAGCGGTCAAGAGACCCAGTACTTC.